This T cell receptor beta chain appears in the sequencing data of a study of regulatory T cells in long-lasting Graves disease. This clonotype was seen only once. Time point noted: newly diagnosed GD, antithyroid drugs for less than 3 months. From RNA extracted from PBMCs, the TCR library was made. iRepertoire HTBI primers and Arm-PCR of CDR3 regions built TCR beta libraries. TCRdb recomputed calls from the multiplex PCR reads with MiXCR, one row per CDR3 protein. The table lists 200,000 to 250,000 distinct CDR3 sequences, approximately 18% of them singletons. In addition, the sample was reused for a study of T cells in Graves' hyperthyroidism and ophthalmopathy.

The receptor was isolated from a woman in her 30s with Graves disease. The sequences come from peripheral blood mononuclear cells (PBMCs), collected at new diagnosis, from a patient treated with antithyroid drugs.

The CDR3 nucleotides read TGTGCCAGCAGCTCCCGGGACAATGAGCAGTTCTTC. Amino acids: CASSSRDNEQFF. V usage is TRBV7-9 and J usage is TRBJ2-1; D is uncertain. Per germline, CDR1 SEHNR and CDR2 FQNEAQ (reference sequence). The CDR3 covers 12 residues. V lost 4 bases, J lost 5 bases, and 6 bases lay in between.